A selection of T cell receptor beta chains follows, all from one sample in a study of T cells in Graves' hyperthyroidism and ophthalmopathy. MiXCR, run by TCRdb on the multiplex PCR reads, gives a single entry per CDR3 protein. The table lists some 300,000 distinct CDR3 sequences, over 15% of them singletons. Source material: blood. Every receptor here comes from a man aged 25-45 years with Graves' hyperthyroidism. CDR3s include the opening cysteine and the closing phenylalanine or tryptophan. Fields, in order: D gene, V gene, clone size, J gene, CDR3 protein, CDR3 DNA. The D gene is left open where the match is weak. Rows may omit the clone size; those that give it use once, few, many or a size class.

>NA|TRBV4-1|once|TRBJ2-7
CASSQEASGPFYEQYF
TGCGCCAGCAGCCAAGAAGCCAGCGGACCATTCTACGAGCAGTACTTC
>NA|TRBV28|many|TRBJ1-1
CASSSRDLNTEAFF
TGTGCCAGCAGTTCTAGGGACCTGAACACTGAAGCTTTCTTT
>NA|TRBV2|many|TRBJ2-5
CAMRGDQETQYF
TGTGCCATGCGTGGGGACCAAGAGACCCAGTACTTC
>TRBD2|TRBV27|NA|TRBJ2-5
CASSLHPRSGVQETQYF
TGTGCCAGCAGTCTCCACCCCAGGAGCGGGGTCCAAGAGACCCAGTACTTC
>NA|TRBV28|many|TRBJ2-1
CASRLTANNEQFF
TGTGCCAGCAGGCTGACGGCAAACAATGAGCAGTTCTTC
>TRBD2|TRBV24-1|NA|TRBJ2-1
CATGLAGDYNEQFF
TGTGCCACCGGACTAGCGGGAGACTACAATGAGCAGTTCTTC
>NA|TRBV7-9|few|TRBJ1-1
CASSKTGPAEAFF
TGTGCCAGCAGCAAAACGGGACCCGCGGAAGCTTTCTTT
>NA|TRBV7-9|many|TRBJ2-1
CASSLAWARDEQFF
TGTGCCAGCAGCTTAGCGTGGGCCAGGGATGAGCAGTTCTTC
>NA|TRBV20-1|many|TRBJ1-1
CSANTGMVTEAFF
TGCAGTGCTAATACAGGGATGGTCACTGAAGCTTTCTTT
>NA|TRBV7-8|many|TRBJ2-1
CASSATGTGGEQFF
TGTGCCAGCAGCGCGACCGGGACTGGGGGGGAGCAGTTCTTC
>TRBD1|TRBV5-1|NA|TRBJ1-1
CASSSPGQGSTEAFF
TGCGCCAGCAGCTCACCGGGACAGGGGAGCACTGAAGCTTTCTTT
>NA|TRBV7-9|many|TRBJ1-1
CASSLAGLTEAFF
TGTGCCAGCAGCTTAGCAGGACTCACTGAAGCTTTCTTT
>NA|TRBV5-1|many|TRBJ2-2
CASSPRGGTGELFF
TGCGCCAGCAGCCCTCGAGGGGGCACCGGGGAGCTGTTTTTT
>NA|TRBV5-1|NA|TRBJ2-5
CASSLGGALKETQYF
TGCGCCAGCAGCTTGGGGGGGGCCCTAAAAGAGACCCAGTACTTC
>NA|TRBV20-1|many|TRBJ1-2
CSAQAGPNYGYTF
TGCAGTGCTCAAGCGGGCCCAAACTATGGCTACACCTTC
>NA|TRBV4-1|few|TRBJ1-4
CASSLRWITDRGKLFF
TGCGCCAGCAGCCTCAGGTGGATAACAGACCGGGGAAAACTGTTTTTT
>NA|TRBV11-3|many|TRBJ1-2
CASSLDSIYGYTF
TGTGCCAGCAGCTTAGACAGCATCTATGGCTACACCTTC
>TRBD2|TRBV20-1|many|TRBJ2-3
CSVSPPSGRSTSTDTQYF
TGCAGTGTTAGTCCCCCTAGCGGGAGGTCCACTAGCACAGATACGCAGTATTTT
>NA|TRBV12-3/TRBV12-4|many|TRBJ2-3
CASSSWGTTDTQYF
TGTGCCAGCAGCTCCTGGGGCACCACAGATACGCAGTATTTT
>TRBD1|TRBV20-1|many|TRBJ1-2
CSARGGQGGYGYTF
TGCAGTGCCCGAGGTGGACAGGGCGGTTATGGCTACACCTTC